This T cell receptor beta chain derives from a study of blood T cell repertoires in COVID-19. Looked up from germline, CDR1 is SGHRS and CDR2 is YFSETQ. Trimming removed 4 bases at V and 10 bases at J, with 15 bases between. The CDR3 is 13 residues long. Some clones are missing from TCRdb's copy, which holds only in-frame ones; the method was immunoSEQ multiplex PCR. The repertoire holds some 350,000 clones, with around 90% as singletons. The sequence was collected from a man aged 25-45 years who had recovered from COVID-19. The chain recombines TRBV5-1 with TRBJ2-1, with D perhaps matching TRBD1 (7 bases). Sequencing was done on a sample of PBMCs or T cells enriched from blood (not recorded which). The CDR3, as DNA: TGCGCCAGCAGCGGGCGGGACAGAGGGGAGCAGTTCTTC. Its protein is CASSGRDRGEQFF. The full variable domain, rest sourced from reference TRBV5-1 and TRBJ2-1, is KAGVTQTPRYLIKTRGQQVTLSCSPISGHRSVSWYQQTPGQGLQFLFEYFSETQRNKGNFPGRFSGRQFSNSRSEMNVSTLELGDSALYLCASSGRDRGEQFFGPGTRLTVL.